The 23 T cell receptor beta chains in this list originate from one sample, sequenced in a study of beta chain features in type 1 diabetes. The study, taken as a whole, reports: All four CD4+ subsets from Type 1 diabetes patients carried moderately but significantly shorter TCRB CDR3s.

Expressed TCRB transcripts were sequenced because the entire RNA isolate underwent reverse transcription. Profiling relied on immunoSEQ multiplex PCR, and the TCRdb table lists in-frame clones only, not all of them. The table has 330,000 or so clones, around an eighth seen once. Antigen specificity for these receptors is unknown. Sequenced input: naive CD4+ T cells from blood. The receptor source for this set is a woman under 30 with type 1 diabetes.

This chain joins TRBV11-1 and TRBJ2-7; 8 nucleotides line up with TRBD2. From germline, CDR1 is SGHAT and CDR2 FQDESV (reference sequence). The J segment lost 0 bases and the V segment lost 5 bases, leaving 6 bases of the junction unmatched. This CDR3 is 15 amino acids long. CDR3 sequence: CASSLSGVPSYEQYF. The CDR3, as DNA: TGTGCCAGCAGCCTTAGCGGGGTCCCCTCCTACGAGCAGTACTTC.

This clone was counted only a few times. The V gene is TRBV9, the J gene TRBJ1-4; maybe TRBD1 (5 bases). CDR3 length: 14 amino acids. The V end was cut by 3 bases, the J end by 4 bases, with 10 bases between. CDR1 is SGDLS and CDR2 is YYNGEE in the germline V gene. CDR3 sequence reads: CASSAGTNNEKLFF. Written as DNA, the CDR3 is TGTGCCAGCAGCGCCGGGACTAATAATGAAAAACTGTTTTTT.

Only a few counts were recorded for this clone. The J gene is TRBJ1-2, the V gene TRBV25-1, with D possibly TRBD1 on 6 matching bases. V was shortened by 11 bases and J by 1 base, with 14 bases between the two germline ends. The germline V gene has CDR1 MGHDK and CDR2 SYGVNS. The CDR3 consists of 13 residues. The CDR3 coding sequence is TGTGCCTGCCGGGACAACCATAACTATGGCTACACCTTC. It codes for CACRDNHNYGYTF.

This clone was seen a few times. The chain has TRBV7-2 and TRBJ2-5, with TRBD2 matching 10 bases. CDR1 is SGHTA, CDR2 FQGNSA, per germline. With 6 bases clipped from V and 3 bases from J, the junction kept 4 bases outside the gene matches. The CDR3 spans 14 residues. Here the CDR3 DNA reads TGTGCCAGCAGTTCAGCGGGGGGGAAAGAGACCCAGTACTTC. Translating it yields CASSSAGGKETQYF.

This clone was seen a handful of times. The chain is built from TRBV18 and TRBJ2-7; 9 bases fit TRBD2. Germline trimming cut 0 bases from V and 5 bases from J; bases unmatched to any gene: 8. CDR1 KGHSH and CDR2 LQKENI come from the germline V gene. The CDR3 loop spans 16 amino acids. The CDR3 protein is CASSPPVGSGGHEQYF. The CDR3 DNA reads TGTGCCAGCTCACCACCGGTAGGTAGCGGGGGACACGAGCAGTACTTC.

The J gene is TRBJ1-2, the V gene TRBV4-3; D is uncertain. This CDR3 has 15 amino acids. The germline V gene encodes CDR1 LGHNA and CDR2 YSLEER. Trimming shortened V by 2 bases and J by 4 bases, and 14 bases separated the two germline ends. In DNA form, the CDR3 reads TGCGCCAGCAGCCAAATGGGAGCCGGAGGCTATGGCTACACCTTC. Translation: CASSQMGAGGYGYTF.

Of note for this clone: Its ends do not fully match the called genes, so a read error is possible. The CDR3 spells CASGLVPGQVF. The DNA for the CDR3 is TGTGCTAGTGGTTTAGTCCCGGGACAGGTTTTC. The J gene is TRBJ2-7, the V gene TRBV12-5; TRBD1 matches 8 bases. CDR1 and CDR2 from the germline V gene are LGHNT and FRNRAP. This CDR3 is built from 11 residues.

Concerning this clone itself: Sequence at one end of the junction differs from germline and may be a read error. The V gene is TRBV28, the J gene TRBJ1-5, with D perhaps TRBD1 (6 bases). Germline V gene sequence: CDR1 MDHEN, CDR2 SYDVKM. CDR3 length: 14 residues. CDR3 sequence: CTSQQGDGNQPQHF. The CDR3 region has the DNA TGCACCTCCCAACAGGGAGATGGCAATCAGCCCCAGCATTTT. The full variable domain, its missing parts supplied by reference TRBV28 and TRBJ1-5, is DVKVTQSSRYLVKRTGEKVFLECVQDMDHENMFWYRQDPGLGLRLIYFSYDVKMKEKGDIPEGYSVSREKKERFSLILESASTNQTSMYLCTSQQGDGNQPQHFGDGTRLSIL.

This clone was counted between two and nine times. This chain uses TRBV4-3 with TRBJ1-5; D gene uncertain. The CDR3 has 15 amino acids. V dropped 2 bases and J dropped 2 bases, with 10 bases sitting between them. The germline gives CDR1 LGHNA, CDR2 YSLEER. The CDR3 bases are TGCGCCAGCAGCCAATGGGCTACCGGCAATCAGCCCCAGCATTTT. Its translation is CASSQWATGNQPQHF.

This clone came up a few times. V is TRBV2 and J is TRBJ2-1; TRBD2 matches at 15 bases. Germline V gene lookup returns CDR1 SNHLY and CDR2 FYNNEI. V shed 6 bases, J shed 6 bases, and the junction held 0 bases outside the gene matches. The CDR3 length is 14 residues. DNA of the CDR3: TGTGCCAGCAGGGGACTAGCGGGAGGCAATGAGCAGTTCTTC. It yields the protein CASRGLAGGNEQFF.

This sequence joins TRBV5-1 and TRBJ1-5; 9 nucleotides line up with TRBD1. V shed 4 bases, J shed 4 bases, and the junction held 6 bases outside the gene matches. CDR1 SGHRS and CDR2 YFSETQ come from the germline V gene. The CDR3 totals 15 residues. The CDR3 loop reads CASSQDGTGNQPQHF. As DNA, the CDR3 is TGCGCCAGCAGCCAGGACGGGACAGGGAATCAGCCCCAGCATTTT.

This clone was found a few times. This chain connects TRBV5-4 to TRBJ2-3; D might be TRBD1 (7 bases). Germline CDR1 and CDR2: SGHNT and YYREEE (reference sequence). CDR3 length: 14 amino acids. V shed 4 bases and J shed 3 bases, with 12 bases lying between them. The CDR3 sequence is CASSVQGGTDTQYF. CDR3 sequence (DNA): TGTGCCAGCAGCGTTCAGGGGGGAACAGATACGCAGTATTTT.

The chain employs TRBV9 and TRBJ1-2; TRBD1 agrees at 9 bases. Germline loops: CDR1 SGDLS, CDR2 YYNGEE. The CDR3 runs to 14 residues. V was pared by 4 bases and J by 3 bases, with 4 bases of the junction left unmatched. The CDR3 DNA reads TGTGCCAGCAGCTCAGACAGGGGGTACTATGGCTACACCTTC. It translates to CASSSDRGYYGYTF.

The chain links TRBV9 to TRBJ2-5, with 7 bases fitting TRBD2. Looked up from germline, CDR1 is SGDLS and CDR2 is YYNGEE. After removal of 0 bases from V and 5 bases from J, the junction contained 7 bases not matched to a gene. The CDR3 runs to 15 residues. The CDR3 DNA is TGTGCCAGCAGCGTAGGGGCGGGAGATGGGGAGACCCAGTACTTC. It codes for CASSVGAGDGETQYF.

This clone was seen only a few times. The chain combines TRBV6-5 with TRBJ1-2; 8 nucleotides align to TRBD1. The CDR3 runs 14 residues. Trimming took 6 bases from V and 7 from J; bases not matched to a gene: 10. The germline CDR1 and CDR2 sequences are MNHEY and SVGAGI. The CDR3 nucleotides are TGTGCCAGCAGAGGATTCAGGGGGCACGGTGGCTACACCTTC. Translated: CASRGFRGHGGYTF.

The chain has TRBV5-4 and TRBJ2-1; D is perhaps TRBD2 (7 bases). Trimming took 4 bases from V and 1 from J, leaving 18 bases between them. CDR3 length equals 17 residues. From germline, CDR1 is SGHNT and CDR2 YYREEE (reference sequence). The CDR3 DNA reads TGTGCCAGCAGCGGGGGGGTGGGGGCGGAATCCTACAATGAGCAGTTCTTC. This gives the protein CASSGGVGAESYNEQFF.

This rearrangement joins TRBV5-1 to TRBJ2-5; 9 bases are shared with TRBD2. Germline V gene data show CDR1 as SGHRS and CDR2 as YFSETQ. The junction had 11 bases not matched to a gene; V was cut back by 4 bases and J by 7 bases. This CDR3 is built from 15 residues. The CDR3 nucleotides read TGCGCCAGCAGCGGACCGGGACTAGCCGTAGGGACCCAGTACTTC. Translating gives CASSGPGLAVGTQYF.

This clone was picked up a small number of times. The chain couples TRBV12-5 to TRBJ2-1; the match to TRBD1 covers 7 bases. The CDR3 runs to 16 residues. The V gene's germline CDR1 is LGHNT and CDR2 FRNRAP. The ends lost 0 bases at V and 2 bases at J; junction bases unmatched: 4. The CDR3 region is CASGLVLGTAYNEQFF. DNA for the CDR3: TGTGCTAGTGGTTTGGTATTGGGGACAGCCTACAATGAGCAGTTCTTC.

The V call is TRBV5-1, the J call TRBJ2-7; 7 nucleotides line up with TRBD1. This CDR3 is 17 amino acids long. Trimming took 4 bases from V and 4 from J; bases not matched to a gene: 17. The germline gives CDR1 SGHRS, CDR2 YFSETQ. The CDR3: CASSEEAGQGVKYEQYF. As DNA, the CDR3 is TGCGCCAGCAGCGAAGAGGCGGGCCAGGGGGTCAAATACGAGCAGTACTTC.

The V and J genes are TRBV6-4 and TRBJ2-1; D gene uncertain. CDR1 MRHNA and CDR2 SNTAGT come from the germline V gene. CDR3 length equals 15 residues. Trimming took 5 bases from V and 0 from J, leaving 11 bases between them. This CDR3 is CASSTSSTSYNEQFF. As DNA, the CDR3 is TGTGCCAGCAGTACGAGCTCAACCTCCTACAATGAGCAGTTCTTC.

This chain links TRBV7-2 with TRBJ2-1; 7 nucleotides align to TRBD2. Per the germline V gene, CDR1 is SGHTA and CDR2 is FQGNSA. CDR3 length: 15 residues. The V segment lost 5 bases and the J segment 2 bases; nucleotides outside the gene matches: 6. CDR3 region: CASSNLGGAYNEQFF. Written as DNA, the CDR3 is TGTGCCAGCAGCAATCTGGGGGGGGCCTACAATGAGCAGTTCTTC.

The chain combines TRBV4-3 with TRBJ2-7; TRBD2 is a possible D gene (6 bases). V lost 0 bases to trimming and J lost 0 bases, with 15 bases between them. Germline loops: CDR1 LGHNA, CDR2 YSLEER. The CDR3 is made up of 17 amino acids. The CDR3 here is CASSQERVRGFSYEQYF. CDR3 coding DNA: TGCGCCAGCAGCCAAGAGAGGGTGCGGGGCTTCTCCTACGAGCAGTACTTC.

The rearrangement joins TRBV7-3 to TRBJ2-1, with 7 positions matching TRBD2. Germline V gives CDR1 SGHTA, CDR2 FQGTGA. Trimming at V came to 0 bases and at J to 2 bases, leaving 4 bases not matched to a gene. The CDR3 spans 16 residues. The CDR3 loop is CASSLTGGGTYNEQFF. The CDR3 bases are TGTGCCAGCAGCTTAACTGGGGGAGGGACCTACAATGAGCAGTTCTTC.